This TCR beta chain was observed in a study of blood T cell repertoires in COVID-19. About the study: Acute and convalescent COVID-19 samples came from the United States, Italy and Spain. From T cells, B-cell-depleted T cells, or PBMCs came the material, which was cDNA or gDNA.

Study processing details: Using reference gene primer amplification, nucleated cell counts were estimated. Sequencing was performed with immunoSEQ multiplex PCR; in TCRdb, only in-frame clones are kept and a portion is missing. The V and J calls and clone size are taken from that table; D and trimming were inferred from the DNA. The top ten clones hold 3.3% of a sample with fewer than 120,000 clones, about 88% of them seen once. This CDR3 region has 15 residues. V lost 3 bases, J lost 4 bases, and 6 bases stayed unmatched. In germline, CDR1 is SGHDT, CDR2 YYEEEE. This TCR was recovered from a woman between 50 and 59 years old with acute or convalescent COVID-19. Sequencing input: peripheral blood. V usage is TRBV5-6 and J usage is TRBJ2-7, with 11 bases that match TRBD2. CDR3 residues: CASSSPGLAEYEQYF. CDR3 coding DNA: TGTGCCAGCAGCTCGCCGGGACTAGCGGAATACGAGCAGTACTTC.